This TCR beta chain was identified in a study of blood T cell repertoires in COVID-19. Study details: Samples of COVID-19 (acute and convalescent) were obtained from the United States, Italy and Spain.

The repertoire was sequenced with immunoSEQ multiplex PCR; TCRdb's copy has only in-frame clones and lacks some. The table includes about 76,000 clones, around 85% detected once. There are 13 residues in the CDR3. Germline loops: CDR1 MNHEY, CDR2 SVGAGI. The trim removed 10 bases at V and 7 bases at J, leaving 9 bases unmatched. This chain uses TRBV6-5 with TRBJ2-3, with 9 bases lining up with TRBD1. Sequencing was carried out using peripheral blood. The clonotype originates from a man between 25 and 39 years old with acute or convalescent COVID-19. CDR3 protein: CATVDRGDYTQYF. For the CDR3, the DNA is TGTGCCACCGTTGACAGGGGGGACTATACGCAGTATTTT.